The 9 T cell receptor beta chains below come from one sample, sequenced in a study of blood T cell repertoires in COVID-19. Measured with immunoSEQ multiplex PCR; TCRdb has only the in-frame clones, and not every one. In the table there are some 81,000 clones, around 96% of which are singletons. The sample comprised peripheral blood. Receptor source: a human donor with active COVID-19. The donor label of this sample is uncertain.

The chain employs TRBV27 and TRBJ2-2, with TRBD1 matching 9 bases. The germline V gene has CDR1 MNHEY and CDR2 SMNVEV (reference sequence). Trimming at V came to 5 bases and at J to 0 bases, leaving 10 bases not matched to a gene. The CDR3 totals 18 residues. Here the CDR3 DNA reads TGTGCCAGCAGTACAATTATACGGGACAGGGCGAACACCGGGGAGCTGTTTTTT. Encoded protein: CASSTIIRDRANTGELFF.

The chain has TRBV5-6 and TRBJ2-7; 9 positions match TRBD2. Germline V CDR1 and CDR2: SGHDT, YYEEEE. This CDR3 has 16 residues. V trimming: 0 bases; J trimming: 6 bases; junction bases outside the gene matches: 10. The CDR3 coding sequence is TGTGCCAGCAGCTTGGTTGTAACAGCGGGAGGTTCCGAGCAGTACTTC. It is translated as CASSLVVTAGGSEQYF.

The genes are TRBV19 and TRBJ2-7; maybe TRBD2 (6 bases). The CDR3 totals 14 residues. The ends were cut back, 7 bases at V and 0 bases at J, with 13 bases in the middle. From germline, CDR1 is LNHDA and CDR2 SQIVND (reference sequence). For the CDR3, the DNA is TGTGCCAGTATGGAGGGACCGAGCTCCTACGAGCAGTACTTC. Encoded protein: CASMEGPSSYEQYF.

This sequence joins TRBV13 and TRBJ2-7; D not resolved. V gave up 4 bases and J gave up 3 bases, with 7 bases separating them. This CDR3 spans 12 amino acids. From germline, CDR1 is PRHDT and CDR2 FYEKMQ (reference sequence). This CDR3 reads CASSSRSYEQYF. As DNA, the CDR3 is TGTGCCAGCAGCTCGCGGAGCTACGAGCAGTACTTC.

Only one count was recorded for this clone. This chain uses TRBV6-2 or TRBV6-3 with TRBJ2-5; D may be TRBD1 (6 bases). The CDR3 runs to 13 residues. CDR1 and CDR2 from the germline V gene are MNHEY and SVGEGT. V lost 2 bases and J 9 bases, leaving 13 bases between the germline ends. CDR3 DNA: TGTGCCAGCAGTTACGGCAGGGACACGGCCCAGTACTTC. This encodes CASSYGRDTAQYF.

The chain links TRBV29-1 to TRBJ1-1; a possible D gene is TRBD1 (5 bases). CDR1 is SQVTM and CDR2 is ANQGSEA in the germline V gene. The CDR3 covers 10 residues. CDR3 sequence reads: CVGGRTEAFF. In nucleotides, the CDR3 is TGCGTGGGGGGAAGAACTGAAGCTTTCTTT.

This chain joins TRBV5-4 and TRBJ2-4; 7 bases agree with TRBD1. CDR1 is SGHNT and CDR2 is YYREEE in the germline V gene (reference sequence). The CDR3 consists of 13 residues. J was trimmed by 10 bases and V by 2 bases; bases with no gene match: 6. The DNA for the CDR3 is TGTGCCAGCAGCTTACAGGGGATAGAAATTCAGTACTTC. This translates into CASSLQGIEIQYF.

This chain joins TRBV19 and TRBJ1-1; 8 bases align to TRBD1. This CDR3 has 14 amino acids. The germline V gene encodes CDR1 LNHDA and CDR2 SQIVND (reference sequence). The V segment lost 4 bases and the J segment 1 base; nucleotides outside the gene matches: 2. The CDR3 is CASSTGGWNTEAFF. The DNA of the CDR3 is TGTGCCAGTAGTACAGGGGGCTGGAACACTGAAGCTTTCTTT.

The rearrangement uses TRBV19 and TRBJ2-7; 14 bases are a match to TRBD2. The CDR3 runs to 16 residues. The J segment lost 4 bases and the V segment lost 7 bases, leaving 9 bases of the junction unmatched. From germline, CDR1 is LNHDA and CDR2 SQIVND (reference sequence). CDR3 sequence: CASKKGLAGEGYEQYF. The CDR3 DNA reads as TGTGCCAGTAAGAAGGGACTAGCGGGAGAAGGTTACGAGCAGTACTTC.